This T cell receptor (beta chain) was profiled in a study of T cell responses to AZD1222 COVID-19 vaccine. TCRdb keeps only in-frame clones here, not all; method: immunoSEQ multiplex PCR. The sample holds tens of thousands of clones, about 87% seen once. CDR3 size: 13 residues. The germline CDR1 and CDR2 sequences are GTSNPN and SVGIG (reference sequence). Trimming stripped 4 bases from V and 5 bases from J, with 9 bases between. V and J are TRBV30 and TRBJ1-6; a possible D gene is TRBD1 (5 bases). The receptor was isolated from an adult in good health. The specimen comprised peripheral blood, sampled on day 0 of AZD1222 vaccination. The CDR3 spells CAWTGGDNSPLHF. The CDR3 DNA sequence: TGTGCCTGGACTGGGGGGGATAATTCACCCCTCCACTTT.